This is a list of T cell receptor beta chains from one sample in a study of blood T cells in healthy people across ages. TCRdb re-derived calls from the 5' RACE reads in MiXCR, one entry per CDR3 protein. The sample comprises about 970,000 distinct CDR3 sequences, roughly 51% of which are singletons, and around a fifth rests with the top ten. Sequenced material: blood. The receptors come from a woman aged 55-69 years in good health. Each CDR3 is given with its conserved first and last residue. A D gene is named only where the DNA matches it firmly. Rows may omit the clone size; those that give it use once, few, many or a size class.

d_gene: TRBD1
j_gene: TRBJ1-4
abundance: few
v_gene: TRBV7-9
CDR3nt: TGTGCCAGCAGCCCCCAGGGGGCTGGGGATGAAAAACTGTTTTTT
CDR3aa: CASSPQGAGDEKLFF

d_gene: TRBD1
j_gene: TRBJ2-4
abundance: -
v_gene: TRBV25-1
CDR3nt: TGTGCCAGCAGTGAAACCACAGGGGTTCCGTCCAAAAACATTCAGTACTTC
CDR3aa: CASSETTGVPSKNIQYF

d_gene: TRBD1
j_gene: TRBJ1-2
abundance: few
v_gene: TRBV4-2
CDR3nt: TGTGCCAGCAGCCAAGATCGACAGGGGGCTTATGGCTACACCTTC
CDR3aa: CASSQDRQGAYGYTF

d_gene: -
j_gene: TRBJ2-4
abundance: -
v_gene: TRBV6-5
CDR3nt: TGTGCCAGCAGAACGGGGTGGGAGGGGGAAAACATTCAGTACTTC
CDR3aa: CASRTGWEGENIQYF

d_gene: TRBD2
j_gene: TRBJ2-3
abundance: many
v_gene: TRBV9
CDR3nt: TGTGCCAGCAGCGTCCTTGGACTAGCGGTCACAGATACGCAGTATTTT
CDR3aa: CASSVLGLAVTDTQYF

d_gene: TRBD2
j_gene: TRBJ2-1
abundance: -
v_gene: TRBV29-1
CDR3nt: TGCAGCGTTGTCCCGGGACTAGCTTTAAATGAGCAGTTCTTC
CDR3aa: CSVVPGLALNEQFF

d_gene: TRBD1
j_gene: TRBJ1-2
abundance: -
v_gene: TRBV2
CDR3nt: TGTGCCAGCAGCCTCACCACCGGGACAGGGTTTGGCTACACCTTC
CDR3aa: CASSLTTGTGFGYTF

d_gene: -
j_gene: TRBJ2-1
abundance: -
v_gene: TRBV9
CDR3nt: TGTGCCAGCAGCGTAGGTCCACTCGACAATGAGCAGTTCTTC
CDR3aa: CASSVGPLDNEQFF

d_gene: -
j_gene: TRBJ2-1
abundance: -
v_gene: TRBV12-3/TRBV12-4
CDR3nt: TGTGCCAGCAGTTTTGAGCCAGTCAGCTCCTACAATGAGCAGTTCTTC
CDR3aa: CASSFEPVSSYNEQFF

d_gene: -
j_gene: TRBJ2-1
abundance: -
v_gene: TRBV20-1
CDR3nt: TGCAGTGCCCACCGTACTAGGAATGAGCAGTTCTTC
CDR3aa: CSAHRTRNEQFF

d_gene: -
j_gene: TRBJ2-5
abundance: -
v_gene: TRBV7-2
CDR3nt: TGTGCCAGCAGGGGTGGCGGGGACACATGGGAGACCCAGTACTTC
CDR3aa: CASRGGGDTWETQYF

d_gene: TRBD2
j_gene: TRBJ2-3
abundance: -
v_gene: TRBV13
CDR3nt: TGTGCCAGCGGCCGAGCGGGGATACCCACAGATACGCAGTATTTT
CDR3aa: CASGRAGIPTDTQYF

d_gene: TRBD2
j_gene: TRBJ2-1
abundance: -
v_gene: TRBV24-1
CDR3nt: TGTGCCACCCAAACTAGCGGGAAATACAATGAGCAGTTCTTC
CDR3aa: CATQTSGKYNEQFF

d_gene: -
j_gene: TRBJ2-3
abundance: -
v_gene: TRBV12-3/TRBV12-4
CDR3nt: TGTGCCAGCGGTGGCCTTACAGATACGCAGTATTTT
CDR3aa: CASGGLTDTQYF

d_gene: -
j_gene: TRBJ2-7
abundance: few
v_gene: TRBV11-2
CDR3nt: TGTGCCAGCAGCTCCACAACGGTCTCCTACGAGCAGTACTTC
CDR3aa: CASSSTTVSYEQYF

d_gene: -
j_gene: TRBJ2-3
abundance: -
v_gene: TRBV20-1
CDR3nt: TGCAGTGCCCACCCACCAGGTGGGAACACAGATACGCAGTATTTT
CDR3aa: CSAHPPGGNTDTQYF

d_gene: -
j_gene: TRBJ1-2
abundance: -
v_gene: TRBV9
CDR3nt: TGTGCCAGCAGCGTAGAACTCCGGAGCTATGGCTACACCTTC
CDR3aa: CASSVELRSYGYTF

d_gene: -
j_gene: TRBJ1-1
abundance: -
v_gene: TRBV12-3/TRBV12-4
CDR3nt: TGTGCCAGCGCACGAATGAACACTGAAGCTTTCTTT
CDR3aa: CASARMNTEAFF

d_gene: -
j_gene: TRBJ2-7
abundance: -
v_gene: TRBV25-1
CDR3nt: TGTGCCAGCAGTGAACTTCAGCAGCCCCTGGGAACCTACGAGCAGTACTTC
CDR3aa: CASSELQQPLGTYEQYF

d_gene: TRBD2
j_gene: TRBJ2-1
abundance: few
v_gene: TRBV25-1
CDR3nt: TGTGCCAGCAGTGTATTCGCGGGAGAGGGATACAATGAGCAGTTCTTC
CDR3aa: CASSVFAGEGYNEQFF